The source of this TCR beta chain is a study of T cell responses to AZD1222 COVID-19 vaccine. The overall study: Investigators merged groups given second doses at roughly 4 or roughly 12 weeks.

Trimming shortened V by 7 bases and J by 8 bases, and 11 bases separated the two germline ends. The CDR3 runs to 11 residues. CDR1 is GTSNPN and CDR2 is SVGIG in the germline V gene (reference sequence). The assay was immunoSEQ multiplex PCR, and TCRdb's table has in-frame clones only and misses some. The repertoire has roughly 100,000 clones, roughly 87% of them found once; the top ten carry around 4.8%. Study-wide points: As reported, nearly half of all spike-specific TCRs target variant regions that are unmutated.

Regarding this clone: Its antigen is not identified.

This clonotype was sampled from an adult in good health. The chain joins TRBV30 to TRBJ1-4; weak D call: TRBD1 (6 bases). This sample comprised peripheral blood, obtained on day 0 of AZD1222 vaccination. The CDR3 DNA follows: TGTGCCTTCAAAACAGGGGAAAAACTGTTTTTT. It encodes CAFKTGEKLFF.